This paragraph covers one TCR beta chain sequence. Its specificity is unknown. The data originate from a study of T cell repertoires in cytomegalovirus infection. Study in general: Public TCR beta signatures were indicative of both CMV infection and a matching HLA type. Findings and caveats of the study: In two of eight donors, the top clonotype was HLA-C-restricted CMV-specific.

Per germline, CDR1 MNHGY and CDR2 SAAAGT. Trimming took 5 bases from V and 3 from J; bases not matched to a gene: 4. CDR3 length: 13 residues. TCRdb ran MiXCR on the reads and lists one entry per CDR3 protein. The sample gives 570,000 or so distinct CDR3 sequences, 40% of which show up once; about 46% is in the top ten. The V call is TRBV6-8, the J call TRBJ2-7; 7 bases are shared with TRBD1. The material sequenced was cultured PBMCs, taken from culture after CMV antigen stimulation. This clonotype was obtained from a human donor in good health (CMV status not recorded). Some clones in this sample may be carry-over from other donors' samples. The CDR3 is CASSRQGLYEQYF. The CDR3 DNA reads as TGTGCCAGCAGTCGACAGGGCCTCTACGAGCAGTACTTC.